This T cell receptor beta chain was identified during a study of blood T cell repertoires in COVID-19. Study information: The origin of the acute and convalescent COVID-19 samples was the United States, Italy and Spain. Sample material is recorded as cDNA or gDNA derived from T cells, B-cell-depleted T cells, or PBMCs.

Recruits, aged roughly 18 to 95 years, lived in 24 US areas. TCRdb's copy holds only in-frame clones and misses some; the assay was immunoSEQ multiplex PCR. The data hold 430,000 or so clones, with more than 70% observed a single time. This receptor was taken from a woman between 18 and 29 years old who had been exposed to COVID-19. The specimen was PBMCs or T cells enriched from blood (not recorded which).

The CDR3 sequence: CASRAENTGELFF. As DNA, the CDR3 is TGTGCCAGCAGGGCAGAGAACACCGGGGAGCTGTTTTTT. This chain connects TRBV7-9 to TRBJ2-2; D gene unclear. The CDR3 runs 13 residues. The V gene's germline CDR1 is SEHNR and CDR2 FQNEAQ (reference sequence). The ends were cut back, 6 bases at V and 1 base at J, with 6 bases in the middle. Together with reference TRBV7-9 and TRBJ2-2, the CDR3 gives the full variable domain: DTGVSQNPRHKITKRGQNVTFRCDPISEHNRLYWYRQTLGQGPEFLTYFQNEAQLEKSRLLSDRFSAERPKGSFSTLEIQRTEQGDSAMYLCASRAENTGELFFGEGSRLTVL.